The present TCR beta chain was sequenced within a study of blood T cell repertoires in COVID-19. The overall study: Samples came from the United States, Italy and Spain, spanning acute and convalescent COVID-19.

Sequenced by immunoSEQ multiplex PCR; TCRdb stores in-frame clones only, minus some. The data contain fewer than 200,000 clones, roughly 71% of them singletons. This receptor was taken from a woman at least 80 years old with acute or convalescent COVID-19. Sequenced material: peripheral blood.

CDR3 in amino acids: CASRGSGGYQETQYF. CDR3 sequence (DNA): TGCGCCAGCAGAGGGAGCGGGGGGTACCAAGAGACCCAGTACTTC. The genes are TRBV5-1 and TRBJ2-5, with 9 bases aligning to TRBD2. The ends lost 5 bases at V and 0 bases at J; junction bases unmatched: 5. CDR1 is SGHRS, CDR2 YFSETQ, per germline. This CDR3 is built from 15 residues. Drawing the rest from reference TRBV5-1 and TRBJ2-5, the complete variable domain is KAGVTQTPRYLIKTRGQQVTLSCSPISGHRSVSWYQQTPGQGLQFLFEYFSETQRNKGNFPGRFSGRQFSNSRSEMNVSTLELGDSALYLCASRGSGGYQETQYFGPGTRLLVL.